The 14 T cell receptor beta chains in this list originate from one sample, sequenced in a study of early T cells in non-severe SARS-CoV-2 infection. TCRdb ran MiXCR on the 5' RACE reads and lists one entry per CDR3 protein. The sample includes approximately 26,000 distinct CDR3 sequences, 4% to 5.5% of them seen just once. The sample was whole blood. These receptor sequences come from an adult who was a healthcare worker with PCR-confirmed SARS-CoV-2 infection or an uninfected control (not recorded which).

This clonotype was observed many times. CDR3: CASSVESGGRDTQYF. CDR3 nucleotide sequence: TGTGCCAGCAGCGTAGAGTCTGGGGGACGAGATACGCAGTATTTT. The genes are TRBV9 and TRBJ2-3; D tentatively fits TRBD1 or TRBD2 (5 bases each). CDR3 size: 15 residues. Germline V gene data show CDR1 as SGDLS and CDR2 as YYNGEE. V lost 0 bases, J lost 5 bases, and 13 bases lay in between.

This clonotype showed up many times. The J gene is TRBJ2-7, the V gene TRBV10-2; 10 bases fit TRBD2. V was pared by 5 bases and J by 6 bases, with 7 bases of the junction left unmatched. Germline V lookup: CDR1 WSHSY, CDR2 SAAADI. The CDR3 is made up of 14 amino acids. In DNA, the CDR3 is TGCGCCAGCAGTTATACTAGCGGGACGGGCGAGCAGTACGTC. Translated: CASSYTSGTGEQYV.

This clonotype was counted ten times or more. The chain combines TRBV29-1 with TRBJ2-1; maybe TRBD1 (6 bases). V dropped 1 base and J dropped 12 bases, with 22 bases sitting between them. CDR3 length: 15 residues. Looked up from germline, CDR1 is SQVTM and CDR2 is ANQGSEA. CDR3 amino acids: CSVEGAEPTGWGQFF. CDR3 bases: TGCAGCGTTGAAGGCGCAGAGCCAACAGGGTGGGGGCAGTTCTTC.

This clonotype was recorded many times. J is TRBJ1-4 and V is TRBV12-3 or TRBV12-4; TRBD1 is a possible D gene (6 bases). This CDR3 is 15 amino acids long. V was pared by 3 bases and J by 10 bases, with 18 bases between. CDR3 DNA sequence: TGTGCCAGCAGTTTCTTCAGGGGTTTCTCTGGAAAACTGTTTTTT. Translated: CASSFFRGFSGKLFF.

V is TRBV6-2 or TRBV6-3 and J is TRBJ2-7, with D possibly matching TRBD1 (6 bases). The CDR3 extends over 13 amino acids. Germline loops: CDR1 MNHEY, CDR2 SVGEGT. V dropped 2 bases and J dropped 3 bases, with 8 bases sitting between them. CDR3 protein: CASSYRDNYEQYV. DNA of the CDR3: TGTGCCAGCAGTTACCGGGACAACTACGAGCAGTACGTC.

At least ten counts were recorded for this clonotype. This chain uses TRBV6-5 with TRBJ2-7; a weak D match, TRBD1 (6 bases). Germline values: CDR1 MNHEY, CDR2 SVGAGI. Trimming took off 5 bases at V and 3 bases at J, with 17 bases between the two ends. The CDR3 contains 15 residues. The CDR3 here is CASSARRTEDYEQYF. Here the CDR3 DNA reads TGTGCCAGCAGTGCAAGGCGGACAGAAGACTACGAGCAGTACTTC.

This clonotype was seen many times. The chain links TRBV12-5 to TRBJ2-1; D unresolved. The CDR3 extends over 12 amino acids. Trimming took off 6 bases at V and 9 bases at J, with 12 bases between the two ends. Germline CDR1 LGHNT, CDR2 FRNRAP. This CDR3 reads CASGQTVGEQFF. CDR3 coding DNA: TGTGCTAGTGGCCAAACAGTGGGTGAGCAGTTCTTC.

This clonotype was observed at least ten times. The chain has TRBV7-2 and TRBJ2-2; 11 bases are shared with TRBD2. The V gene's germline CDR1 is SGHTA and CDR2 FQGNSA. After removal of 5 bases from V and 5 bases from J, the junction contained 7 bases not matched to a gene. The length of the CDR3 is 16 residues. The CDR3 bases are TGTGCCAGCAGCGCCCGACTAGCGGGAACTACCGGGGAGCTGTTTTTT. The encoded protein is CASSARLAGTTGELFF.

This clonotype appeared many times. The rearrangement links TRBV11-2 to TRBJ2-3; no clear D gene. Trimming took off 1 base at V and 0 bases at J, with 8 bases between the two ends. The CDR3 loop spans 15 amino acids. Germline V gene sequence: CDR1 SGHAT, CDR2 FQNNGV. This CDR3 is CASSLGVGSTDTQYF. The CDR3 DNA reads TGTGCCAGCAGCTTAGGCGTCGGGAGCACAGATACGCAGTATTTT.

In regard to this clonotype: At one end, the junction sequence differs from germline, possibly due to a read error. J is TRBJ1-4 and V is TRBV20-1, with D possibly matching TRBD1 (6 bases). The CDR3 spans 16 residues. CDR1 is DFQATT, CDR2 SNEGSKA, per germline (reference sequence). Written as DNA, the CDR3 is TGCAGTGCTAGAGATCGCGACAAGGGGGGTTTGGAAAAACTGATTTTT. Translating it yields CSARDRDKGGLEKLIF.

This clonotype is deemed medium-sized (0.01 to 0.1%). The chain is built from TRBV11-2 and TRBJ1-6; a weak D match, TRBD1 (5 bases). The CDR3 is 15 residues long. V dropped 5 bases and J dropped 6 bases, with 14 bases sitting between them. Germline V gives CDR1 SGHAT, CDR2 FQNNGV. The CDR3 here is CASSPGAETNSPLHF. For the CDR3, the DNA is TGTGCCAGCAGCCCCGGGGCGGAGACTAATTCACCCCTCCACTTT.

This clonotype was seen repeatedly, ten times or more. The chain employs TRBV5-5 and TRBJ2-5; no clear D. The CDR3 totals 16 residues. V was shortened by 4 bases and J by 2 bases, with 18 bases between the two germline ends. Germline CDR1 is SGHKS and CDR2 is YYEKEE (reference sequence). CDR3 sequence: CASSTLGIFGQETQYF. CDR3 sequence (DNA): TGTGCCAGCAGCACGCTCGGAATTTTCGGGCAAGAGACCCAGTACTTC. The full variable domain, completed using reference TRBV5-5 and TRBJ2-5, is DAGVTQSPTHLIKTRGQQVTLRCSPISGHKSVSWYQQVLGQGPQFIFQYYEKEERGRGNFPDRFSARQFPNYSSELNVNALLLGDSALYLCASSTLGIFGQETQYFGPGTRLLVL.

This clonotype occurred many times. J is TRBJ2-1 and V is TRBV29-1; D might be TRBD1 (5 bases). Germline V gene sequence: CDR1 SQVTM, CDR2 ANQGSEA. The length of the CDR3 is 10 residues. V was clipped by 6 bases and J by 12 bases, with 12 bases between them. CDR3 bases: TGCAGCGTCAGGGTTCGAGGGCAGTTCTTC. It is translated as CSVRVRGQFF.

Judged by abundance, this clonotype is medium-sized. The V and J genes are TRBV28 and TRBJ1-5, with 7 bases aligning to TRBD1. The V segment lost 3 bases and the J segment 5 bases; nucleotides outside the gene matches: 7. Germline loops: CDR1 MDHEN, CDR2 SYDVKM. The CDR3 has 15 amino acids. The CDR3 bases are TGTGCCAGCAGTTTTTCGGGCAGGGGGGATCAGCCCCAGCATTTT. This encodes CASSFSGRGDQPQHF.